This note documents a single T cell receptor beta chain sequence. Antigen unknown. Profiling relied on immunoSEQ multiplex PCR, and the TCRdb table lists in-frame clones only, not all of them. The profile shows about 77,000 clones, around 86% of them singletons. The data were obtained in a study of OX40 agonist ivuxolimab in advanced cancers. Findings and limits, study-wide: The CD4+ and CD8+ T cells in the blood had expanded clonally by week 6 at 0.1 to 3.0 mg/kg.

Germline V lookup: CDR1 SGHNT, CDR2 YYREEE (reference sequence). Trimming removed 2 bases at V and 7 bases at J, with 15 bases between. The CDR3 is 14 amino acids. The TCR originated in an adult with an advanced solid tumor such as melanoma, head and neck, liver or kidney cancer. The sequenced sample was CD4+ or CD8+ T cells sorted from blood, obtained in a trial of the OX40 agonist ivuxolimab. The rearrangement links TRBV5-4 to TRBJ1-2; D might be TRBD1 (6 bases). CDR3 in DNA: TGTGCCAGCAGCTTTGTCGGCAGGGGTGGTGGCTACACCTTC. This encodes CASSFVGRGGGYTF. Full variable domain (missing parts from reference TRBV5-4 and TRBJ1-2): ETGVTQSPTHLIKTRGQQVTLRCSSQSGHNTVSWYQQALGQGPQFIFQYYREEENGRGNFPPRFSGLQFPNYSSELNVNALELDDSALYLCASSFVGRGGGYTFGSGTRLTVV.